This entry is about one T cell receptor (beta chain). CDR1 is MNHEY, CDR2 SVGAGI, per germline. The CDR3 covers 15 residues. Unmatched junction bases numbered 9, after V lost 5 bases and J lost 4 bases. Time point given: patch test 2, 6 weeks after DPC sensitization. Specified treatment: therapeutic diphenylcyclopropenone sensitization with weekly scalp DPC. TCRdb re-called the RACE reads through MiXCR, storing one row per CDR3 protein. The sample has around 99,000 distinct CDR3 sequences; 9% to 9.5% are singletons. This entry belongs to a study of human T cells and chemical hapten exposure. This TCR came from a woman between 40 and 55 years old with alopecia areata. Some clones in this sample may be carry-over from other donors' samples. The starting material was whole blood, obtained in connection with sensitization to the hapten diphenylcyclopropenone (DPC). V usage is TRBV6-5 and J usage is TRBJ1-2, with 8 nucleotides matching TRBD1. CDR3 loop: CASSPQGTGAYGYTF. DNA for the CDR3: TGTGCCAGCAGTCCTCAAGGGACAGGTGCCTATGGCTACACCTTC.